This T cell receptor beta chain was sequenced for a study of T-cell memory formation after mild COVID-19. About this clonotype: What it binds is unknown.

The V and J ends lost 4 bases and 4 bases respectively, with 16 bases between them. This CDR3 has 14 amino acids. Per germline, CDR1 SQVTM and CDR2 ANQGSEA. The 5'RACE method, run with constant-segment primers, produced TCR alpha and TCR beta cDNA libraries (carrying sample barcodes and UMIs). TCRdb ran MiXCR on the 5' RACE reads and lists one entry per CDR3 protein. Here the sample spans roughly 400,000 distinct CDR3 sequences, 16% being singletons. Points from the study as a whole: CD4/CD8 balance characterized clones contracting day 15 to 85, and CD4+ skew characterized later expanders. Among contracting clones, CD4+ were mainly CM/EM and CD8+ enriched in EMRA.

This clonotype originated in a man aged 18 to 30 who had mild COVID-19 (a few samples of this study predate the infection). Cell type and time point are not known. Sequenced material: PBMCs or a T cell subset sorted from them (not recorded which). This chain connects TRBV29-1 to TRBJ1-2; D not resolved. CDR3 residues: CSVAVSSSPYGYTF. The CDR3 nucleotides read TGCAGCGTTGCAGTCAGCTCCTCTCCCTATGGCTACACCTTC. Variable domain in full (rest from reference TRBV29-1 and TRBJ1-2): SAVISQKPSRDICQRGTSLTIQCQVDSQVTMMFWYRQQPGQSLTLIATANQGSEATYESGFVIDKFPISRPNLTFSTLTVSNMSPEDSSIYLCSVAVSSSPYGYTFGSGTRLTVV.